The clone carrying this TCR beta chain was seen repeatedly, ten times or more. Unique molecular identifiers tagged the TCRbeta library. TCRdb re-analysed the PCR reads in MiXCR, keeping a single row per CDR3 protein. The sample has some 250,000 distinct CDR3 sequences; around 12% are singletons. These data belong to a study of T-cell reconstitution after alpha-beta-depleted transplantation in children. Trimming shortened V by 1 base and J by 4 bases, and 11 bases separated the two germline ends. This CDR3 comprises 13 residues. In germline, CDR1 is DFQATT, CDR2 SNEGSKA (reference sequence). This TCR came from a human donor who donated a stem cell graft to a child with acute lymphoblastic leukemia. The chain carries TRBV20-1 and TRBJ2-7, with TRBD2 as a possible D gene (5 bases). This specimen consisted of PBMCs from the stem cell graft donor, obtained from the stem cell graft. The CDR3, as DNA: TGCAGTGCTAGAGGGGAGACAACTTACGAGCAGTACTTC. Protein sequence: CSARGETTYEQYF.